This is a list of T cell receptor beta chains from one sample in a study of T cells in Graves' hyperthyroidism and ophthalmopathy. TCRdb reanalysed the multiplex PCR reads using MiXCR and keeps one entry per CDR3 protein. The repertoire includes approximately 610,000 distinct CDR3 sequences, approximately 15% of them detected once, and around a sixth sits in the top ten. Sequenced material: blood. The receptors were gathered from a woman between 18 and 30 years old with Graves' hyperthyroidism. Both conserved end residues are part of each CDR3. A D gene is named only where the DNA matches it firmly. Where a row states a size, it is once, few, many or the class of an expanded clone; other rows omit it.

J gene | D gene | V gene | clone size | CDR3 DNA | CDR3 protein
TRBJ1-3 | - | TRBV7-9 | few | TGTGCCAGCAGCCCTTTTTCCTGGGGCCAGCATAGAAACACCATATATTTT | CASSPFSWGQHRNTIYF
TRBJ1-3 | - | TRBV7-9 | few | TGTGCCAGCAGCTTGGTACTCGGAGACAGTCCTGGAAACACCATATATTTT | CASSLVLGDSPGNTIYF
TRBJ2-1 | - | TRBV7-2 | few | TGTGCCAGCAGCAGGGGAGGAGGGGTCTATGAGCAGTTCTTC | CASSRGGGVYEQFF
TRBJ2-7 | - | TRBV6-1 | few | TGTGCCAGCAGTGACAGGCAGGGTCCCTACGAGCAGTACTTC | CASSDRQGPYEQYF
TRBJ2-2 | TRBD2 | TRBV3-1 | many | TGTGCCAGCAGCCACAGAACGACTAGCGGGAGAACCGGGGAGCTGTTTTTT | CASSHRTTSGRTGELFF
TRBJ1-2 | - | TRBV7-2 | few | TGTGCCAGCAGCTTAGCGCAGGGAACGGACTATGGCTACACCTTC | CASSLAQGTDYGYTF
TRBJ1-1 | TRBD1 | TRBV19 | - | TGTGCCAGTAGAACCGGGACAGCCCTTGGGAACACTGAAGCTTTCTTT | CASRTGTALGNTEAFF
TRBJ2-7 | - | TRBV20-1 | many | TGCAGTGCTAAACCGAACGTCCCCTACGAGCAGTACTTC | CSAKPNVPYEQYF
TRBJ2-7 | - | TRBV27 | many | TGTGCCAGCAGTTGGCAGCTTAGCAGTTCCTACGAGCAGTACTTC | CASSWQLSSSYEQYF
TRBJ2-2 | - | TRBV6-1 | few | TGTGCCAGCAGTTACGGGGTCCCCGGGGAGCTGTTTTTT | CASSYGVPGELFF
TRBJ1-2 | - | TRBV7-9 | many | TGTGCCAGCAGCTGGACCAGGGGAAATGGCTACACCTTC | CASSWTRGNGYTF
TRBJ2-1 | TRBD1 | TRBV6-1 | - | TGTGCCAGCAGCGCCAGGACAGGGGAGTTCTTC | CASSARTGEFF
TRBJ2-1 | - | TRBV4-1 | few | TGCGCCAGCAGCCAAGGGGACGCCGGAGACAAGCAGTTCTTC | CASSQGDAGDKQFF
TRBJ2-3 | TRBD2 | TRBV20-1 | few | TGCAGTTCTTGGGGCGGGAGTCGGGCAGATACGCAGTATTTT | CSSWGGSRADTQYF
TRBJ2-1 | - | TRBV2 | few | TGTGCCAGCAGCCCCAGGAGGACGGGGAATGAGCAGTTCTTC | CASSPRRTGNEQFF
TRBJ2-3 | TRBD2 | TRBV20-1 | - | TGCAGTGCTAGAGATTTTCGGGTTAGCGGGGGCCTCACAGATACGCAGTATTTT | CSARDFRVSGGLTDTQYF
TRBJ1-1 | TRBD1 | TRBV11-1 | once | TGTGCCAGCAGCTACGGACAGGGACCCACTGAAGCTTTCTTT | CASSYGQGPTEAFF
TRBJ2-3 | - | TRBV3-1 | few | TGTGCCAGCAGCCAAGTGGCCGGTTCCAGCACAGATACGCAGTATTTT | CASSQVAGSSTDTQYF
TRBJ2-1 | TRBD2 | TRBV7-8 | - | TGTGCCAGCAGCCCTAGAAGCGGGAGCCCCTACAATGAGCAGTTCTTC | CASSPRSGSPYNEQFF
TRBJ1-1 | - | TRBV2 | few | TGTGCCAGCACTAAAACAGGGAACACTGAAGCTTTCTTT | CASTKTGNTEAFF
TRBJ1-1 | - | TRBV12-3/TRBV12-4 | - | TGTGCCAGCAGTTTAGGGTCGGGAGCCACTGAAGCTTTCTTT | CASSLGSGATEAFF
TRBJ2-5 | TRBD2 | TRBV20-1 | - | TGCAGTGGGCTAACGGGGGGAAACCAAGAGACCCAGTACTTC | CSGLTGGNQETQYF
TRBJ1-2 | - | TRBV6-1 | few | TGTGCCAGCAGTGGGGACCGAGACTATGGCTACACCTTC | CASSGDRDYGYTF
TRBJ2-1 | TRBD2 | TRBV10-3 | many | TGTGCCATCAGTGATAGCGGGAGTGATAATGAGCAGTTCTTC | CAISDSGSDNEQFF
TRBJ2-5 | - | TRBV9 | many | TGTGCCAGCAGCGTCGCAACAGGGCAAGAGACCCAGTACTTC | CASSVATGQETQYF
TRBJ2-7 | TRBD1 | TRBV12-3/TRBV12-4 | many | TGTGCCAGCATGACAGGGGAAATTGGCTACGAGCAGTACTTC | CASMTGEIGYEQYF
TRBJ1-5 | - | TRBV12-3/TRBV12-4 | many | TGTGCCAGCAGTTATCGGGTGCGCAATCAGCCCCAGCATTTT | CASSYRVRNQPQHF
TRBJ1-5 | - | TRBV5-8 | - | TGTGCCAGCAGCCCCTGGGGTCGGAGCAATCAGCCCCAGCATTTT | CASSPWGRSNQPQHF
TRBJ1-2 | - | TRBV6-1 | - | TGTGCCAGCAGCCCCAAGGCTGCCTATGGCTACACCTTC | CASSPKAAYGYTF
TRBJ2-5 | - | TRBV29-1 | - | TGCAGCGTTGGGTTCGGGGGACCACAAGAGACCCAGTACTTC | CSVGFGGPQETQYF
TRBJ1-1 | - | TRBV29-1 | many | TGCAGCGCGCGTAACACTGAAGCTTTCTTT | CSARNTEAFF
TRBJ2-6 | TRBD2 | TRBV7-3 | - | TGTGCCAGCAGCGACTTCGGGGGGGGGGCCAACGTCCTGACTTTC | CASSDFGGGANVLTF
TRBJ2-4 | TRBD2 | TRBV7-2 | - | TGTGCCAGCACCATGCGGGGGAACATTCAGTACTTC | CASTMRGNIQYF
TRBJ2-1 | TRBD2 | TRBV24-1 | few | TGTGCCACCAGTGATCCGCTGGGACTAGCGGGGGGGAAGCAGTTCTTC | CATSDPLGLAGGKQFF
TRBJ2-1 | TRBD2 | TRBV2 | - | TGTGCCAGCAGTGAGCCGGGACTAGCGGACAATGAGCAGTTCTTC | CASSEPGLADNEQFF
TRBJ1-2 | - | TRBV12-3/TRBV12-4 | many | TGTGCCAGCAGTTTCACCTATGGCTACACCTTC | CASSFTYGYTF
TRBJ1-5 | - | TRBV20-1 | - | TGCAGTGCTAGAGCGGGGGACGGGAGCAATCAGCCCCAGCATTTT | CSARAGDGSNQPQHF
TRBJ2-7 | - | TRBV3-1 | - | TGTGCCAGCAGCCAAGTCGGGTTCGAGGGTGAGCAGTACTTC | CASSQVGFEGEQYF
TRBJ2-3 | - | TRBV4-1 | few | TGCGCCAGCAGCCAAGATCAAGCGCGGGACGATACGCAGTATTTT | CASSQDQARDDTQYF
TRBJ2-5 | - | TRBV20-1 | many | TGCAGTGCTAATGGGGGGCAAGAGACCCAGTACTTC | CSANGGQETQYF
TRBJ2-3 | - | TRBV10-1 | - | TGCGCCAGCAGAATGAGCGGTCCTGGGGATACGCAGTATTTT | CASRMSGPGDTQYF
TRBJ2-7 | - | TRBV2 | many | TGTGCCAGCAGTGTCCCCAAGGGTCAAACCTACGAGCAGTACTTC | CASSVPKGQTYEQYF
TRBJ1-2 | - | TRBV19 | many | TGTGCCAGTAGTCCCCTCGTGACCCGGGGACTGTTGAACTATGGCTACACCTTC | CASSPLVTRGLLNYGYTF
TRBJ2-7 | - | TRBV2 | - | TGTGCCAGCAAGACTCTCACGGGAGCGACCTACGAGCAGTACTTC | CASKTLTGATYEQYF